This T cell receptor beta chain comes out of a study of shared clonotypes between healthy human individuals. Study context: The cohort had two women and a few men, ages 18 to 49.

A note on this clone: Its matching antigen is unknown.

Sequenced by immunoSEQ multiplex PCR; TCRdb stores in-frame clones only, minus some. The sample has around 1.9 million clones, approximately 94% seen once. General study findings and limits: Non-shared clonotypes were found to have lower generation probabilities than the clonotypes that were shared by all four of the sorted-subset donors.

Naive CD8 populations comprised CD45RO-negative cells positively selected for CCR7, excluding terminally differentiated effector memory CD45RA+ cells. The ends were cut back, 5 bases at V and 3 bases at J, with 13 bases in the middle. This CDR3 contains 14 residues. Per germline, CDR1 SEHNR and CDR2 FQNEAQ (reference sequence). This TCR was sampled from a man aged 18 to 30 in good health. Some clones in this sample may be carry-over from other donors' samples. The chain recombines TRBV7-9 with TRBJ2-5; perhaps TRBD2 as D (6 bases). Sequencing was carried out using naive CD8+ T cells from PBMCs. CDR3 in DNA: TGTGCCAGCAGCCTACCGGGACTCAAAGAGACCCAGTACTTC. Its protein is CASSLPGLKETQYF.